These 27 T cell receptor beta chains share one sample of origin, sequenced in a study of blood T cell repertoires in COVID-19 (dated by TCRdb to 2019 to 2021). The protocol used for the library was the immunoSEQ multiplex PCR assay. TCRdb limited this immuneACCESS table to in-frame rearrangements with V and J called. A share of clones is missing; checked studies link under half to unresolved V genes, and the rest is unexplained. This sample comprises about 99,000 clones, roughly 80% of them detected only once. The top ten clonotypes cover 4% to 6% of the sample. Material: peripheral blood. The receptor set was obtained from a man of 80 years or more with COVID-19, enrolled during active disease.

This clone was counted ten times or more. The chain employs TRBV4-3 and TRBJ2-7; 11 bases align to TRBD1. There are 16 residues in the CDR3. Germline V gene sequence: CDR1 LGHNA, CDR2 YSLEER. V lost 4 bases and J lost 4; bases outside the gene matches: 9. The CDR3 DNA is TGCGCCAGCAGCCCGAGATCCGGGACAGGGGGTTACGAGCAGTACTTC. Protein sequence: CASSPRSGTGGYEQYF.

The V gene is TRBV19, the J gene TRBJ1-5; tentatively, D is TRBD1 (5 bases). Trimming cost V 0 bases and J 2 bases, with 8 bases left between them. This CDR3 comprises 15 residues. Germline V gene lookup returns CDR1 LNHDA and CDR2 SQIVND (reference sequence). As DNA, the CDR3 is TGTGCCAGTAGTATAGACGGGGGAGGCAATCAGCCCCAGCATTTT. Translating it yields CASSIDGGGNQPQHF.

Of note for this clone: Germline is not matched at one junction end, which may reflect a read error. The J gene is TRBJ2-5, the V gene TRBV7-9; the D is unclear. CDR3 length: 12 amino acids. Germline-derived CDR1 and CDR2 are SEHNR and FQNEAQ (reference sequence). This chain's CDR3 is CASSLVQETQYF. CDR3 nucleotides: TGTGCCAGCAGTTTAGTACAAGAGACCCAGTACTTC.

The chain links TRBV6-2 or TRBV6-3 to TRBJ1-5, with D hard to call. The CDR3 has 12 residues. The V end lost 5 bases, the J end lost 9 bases, and 11 bases lay between the germline ends. Germline V CDR1 and CDR2: MNHEY, SVGEGT. CDR3 DNA sequence: TGTGCCAGCAGTGAGGGTAGCAGGCCCCAGCATTTT. Translation: CASSEGSRPQHF.

At least ten counts were recorded for this clone. The chain recombines TRBV12-3 or TRBV12-4 with TRBJ2-7; 10 nucleotides line up with TRBD2. The J segment lost 1 base and the V segment lost 6 bases, leaving 0 bases of the junction unmatched. The CDR3 consists of 13 residues. DNA for the CDR3: TGTGCCAGCAGGGGACTAGCGTCCTACGAGCAGTACTTC. Translating gives CASRGLASYEQYF.

The V gene is TRBV5-6, the J gene TRBJ1-2; TRBD1 matches at 7 bases. The CDR3 is 15 residues long. With V trimmed by 6 bases and J by 7 bases, 15 bases remained unmatched. Germline-derived CDR1 and CDR2 are SGHDT and YYEEEE. This chain's CDR3 is CASTTRDSFYGGYTF. The CDR3 DNA is TGTGCCAGCACCACGAGGGACAGCTTTTATGGTGGCTACACCTTC.

The rearrangement links TRBV5-6 to TRBJ2-3; 10 nucleotides match TRBD2. Trimming at V came to 4 bases and at J to 2 bases, leaving 7 bases not matched to a gene. CDR3 length: 16 residues. Germline-derived CDR1 and CDR2 are SGHDT and YYEEEE. This CDR3 reads CASSPIAGGPTDTQYF. CDR3 nucleotide sequence: TGTGCCAGCAGCCCAATAGCGGGGGGCCCCACAGATACGCAGTATTTT.

The chain recombines TRBV19 with TRBJ2-7; 11 bases line up with TRBD2. V lost 5 bases to trimming and J lost 3 bases; unmatched junction nucleotides: 3. The CDR3 is made up of 14 amino acids. Germline V gene lookup returns CDR1 LNHDA and CDR2 SQIVND (reference sequence). CDR3 protein: CASSDSGRGYEQYF. The CDR3 DNA sequence: TGTGCCAGTAGTGATAGCGGGAGGGGCTACGAGCAGTACTTC.

V gene TRBV18 combines with J gene TRBJ1-1; D not certain. The CDR3 extends over 12 amino acids. Between the trimmed V and J ends, which lost 3 bases and 3 bases, there was a span of 5 bases. The germline gives CDR1 KGHSH, CDR2 LQKENI. Written as DNA, the CDR3 is TGTGCCAGCTCACCCCAGGACACTGAAGCTTTCTTT. Amino acids: CASSPQDTEAFF.

The J gene is TRBJ1-1, the V gene TRBV25-1; TRBD1 might be the D (6 bases). The CDR3 has 15 amino acids. The germline CDR1 and CDR2 sequences are MGHDK and SYGVNS. Trimming shortened V by 3 bases and J by 2 bases, and 13 bases separated the two germline ends. CDR3 protein: CASSEVTGPNTEAFF. In DNA form, the CDR3 reads TGTGCCAGCAGTGAGGTTACAGGGCCAAACACTGAAGCTTTCTTT.

This chain connects TRBV5-4 to TRBJ2-3; no clear D. The germline CDR1 and CDR2 sequences are SGHNT and YYREEE (reference sequence). Between the trimmed V and J ends, which lost 0 bases and 1 base, there was a span of 9 bases. The CDR3 contains 15 residues. The CDR3 region is CASSLAPQGTDTQYF. CDR3 in DNA: TGTGCCAGCAGCTTGGCCCCCCAGGGCACAGATACGCAGTATTTT.

The rearrangement uses TRBV18 and TRBJ2-5; D not certain. The CDR3 consists of 13 residues. The ends were cut back, 5 bases at V and 5 bases at J, with 12 bases in the middle. The germline gives CDR1 KGHSH, CDR2 LQKENI. Here the CDR3 DNA reads TGTGCCAGCTCAACAACCAAAGTGGAGACCCAGTACTTC. The encoded protein is CASSTTKVETQYF.

The chain combines TRBV9 with TRBJ1-4; TRBD1 matches 8 bases. V trimming: 3 bases; J trimming: 6 bases; junction bases outside the gene matches: 7. This CDR3 region has 15 residues. Per the germline V gene, CDR1 is SGDLS and CDR2 is YYNGEE. The CDR3 DNA reads TGTGCCAGCAGCGCGGGGACAGGTGTAGATGAAAAACTGTTTTTT. It encodes CASSAGTGVDEKLFF.

This chain joins TRBV6-1 and TRBJ1-5; 9 nucleotides line up with TRBD1. Trimming at V came to 4 bases and at J to 7 bases, leaving 11 bases not matched to a gene. The CDR3 spans 16 residues. Germline-derived CDR1 and CDR2 are MNHNS and SASEGT. CDR3 nucleotide sequence: TGTGCCAGCAGTGGCCAGACAGGGGGGGTTAGGCAGCCCCAGCATTTT. This codes for CASSGQTGGVRQPQHF.

The chain has TRBV10-2 and TRBJ2-2; 11 positions match TRBD2. From germline, CDR1 is WSHSY and CDR2 SAAADI. With 6 bases clipped from V and 4 bases from J, the junction kept 7 bases outside the gene matches. This CDR3 has 16 residues. CDR3 DNA: TGCGCCAGCAGGGTTAGCGGGGGGGCGATCACCGGGGAGCTGTTTTTT. Residues: CASRVSGGAITGELFF.

The rearrangement joins TRBV6-5 to TRBJ1-2; D is possibly TRBD1 (5 bases). This CDR3 is 15 amino acids long. The germline gives CDR1 MNHEY, CDR2 SVGAGI. V was clipped by 7 bases and J by 4 bases, with 19 bases between them. The CDR3 is CASTLTPGGFYGYTF. For the CDR3, the DNA is TGTGCCAGCACCCTCACCCCGGGGGGATTCTATGGCTACACCTTC.

The count of this clone is one. This rearrangement joins TRBV19 to TRBJ2-5; 7 positions match TRBD2. The junction had 9 bases not matched to a gene; V was cut back by 4 bases and J by 4 bases. The CDR3 is 15 residues long. Germline CDR1 and CDR2: LNHDA and SQIVND (reference sequence). Here the CDR3 DNA reads TGTGCCAGTAGTACCACCGGGGCGGGAGCAGAGACCCAGTACTTC. It yields the protein CASSTTGAGAETQYF.

This chain connects TRBV2 to TRBJ2-7; perhaps TRBD1 as D (5 bases). CDR1 and CDR2 from the germline V gene are SNHLY and FYNNEI. This CDR3 has 13 amino acids. V was trimmed by 4 bases and J by 2 bases, leaving 9 bases between them. The CDR3 DNA follows: TGTGCCAGCAGTGCGCAGGGTACCTACGAGCAGTACTTC. It is translated as CASSAQGTYEQYF.

Here the CDR3 reads CASSIAASGTTDTQYF. The CDR3 DNA is TGTGCCAGTAGTATAGCGGCTAGCGGGACCACAGATACGCAGTATTTT. This chain uses TRBV19 with TRBJ2-3, with 9 bases lining up with TRBD2. This CDR3 is built from 16 residues. Germline loops: CDR1 LNHDA, CDR2 SQIVND (reference sequence). V lost 1 base and J lost 2; bases outside the gene matches: 4.

This sequence joins TRBV21-1 and TRBJ1-5; the tabulated D call, TRBD1, remains unverified against the DNA. TRBV21-1 is listed as a pseudogene. CDR3 size: 17 residues. This CDR3 is CASSLTQGTVGNQPQHF. CDR3 nucleotide sequence: TGTGCCAGCAGCCTTACACAGGGAACCGTGGGCAATCAGCCCCAGCATTTT.

This chain connects TRBV19 to TRBJ1-5; D gene ambiguous. Germline V CDR1 and CDR2: LNHDA, SQIVND (reference sequence). CDR3 length: 16 residues. V dropped 7 bases and J dropped 0 bases, with 16 bases sitting between them. CDR3 protein: CASMEGSPYSNQPQHF. CDR3 DNA sequence: TGTGCCAGTATGGAGGGAAGCCCATATAGCAATCAGCCCCAGCATTTT.

The chain carries TRBV7-3 and TRBJ2-2; tentatively, D is TRBD1 (6 bases). There are 18 residues in the CDR3. From germline, CDR1 is SGHTA and CDR2 FQGTGA. The V end lost 1 base, the J end lost 5 bases, and 20 bases lay between the germline ends. The CDR3 nucleotides are TGTGCCAGCAGCTTAATGGGGTCCGGGACACTCCCTACCGGGGAGCTGTTTTTT. As protein: CASSLMGSGTLPTGELFF.

The V call is TRBV5-1, the J call TRBJ1-2; perhaps TRBD1 as D (5 bases). The CDR3 runs 15 residues. Trimming cost V 1 base and J 2 bases, with 12 bases left between them. CDR1 is SGHRS and CDR2 is YFSETQ in the germline V gene. The DNA for the CDR3 is TGCGCCAGCAGCTTGATCGCAGGGCCCAACTATGGCTACACCTTC. Amino acid sequence: CASSLIAGPNYGYTF.

The chain links TRBV7-8 to TRBJ2-2; unclear D gene. Germline CDR1 reads SGHVS; CDR2 reads FQNEAQ. Deletions cut 5 bases from V and 1 base from J, with 11 bases between. This CDR3 is 15 amino acids long. The DNA for the CDR3 is TGTGCCAGCAGCCCAGCCCCCAGGAACACCGGGGAGCTGTTTTTT. Amino acid sequence: CASSPAPRNTGELFF.

The V call is TRBV7-8, the J call TRBJ2-7; D gene uncertain. The CDR3 sequence is 13 residues long. V lost 2 bases, J lost 2 bases, and 7 bases lay in between. Germline loops: CDR1 SGHVS, CDR2 FQNEAQ. The CDR3 loop is CASSLSETYEQYF. DNA for the CDR3: TGTGCCAGCAGCTTATCAGAAACCTACGAGCAGTACTTC.

The V gene is TRBV2, the J gene TRBJ2-3; TRBD1 aligns across 7 bases. The V gene end was trimmed by 8 bases and the J gene end by 0 bases; junction bases not matched to a gene: 8. The germline V gene encodes CDR1 SNHLY and CDR2 FYNNEI. This CDR3 is built from 15 residues. CDR3 nucleotides: TGTGCCAGCCTAGAGAGACAGGGCAGCACAGATACGCAGTATTTT. This encodes CASLERQGSTDTQYF.

This chain uses TRBV7-9 with TRBJ2-1, with 9 bases lining up with TRBD2. This CDR3 region has 17 residues. The germline CDR1 and CDR2 sequences are SEHNR and FQNEAQ (reference sequence). V gave up 1 base and J gave up 6 bases; unmatched junction bases: 10. This CDR3 is CASSLGLAGWSPNEQFF. The CDR3 DNA follows: TGTGCCAGCAGCTTAGGGCTAGCGGGATGGAGTCCCAATGAGCAGTTCTTC.